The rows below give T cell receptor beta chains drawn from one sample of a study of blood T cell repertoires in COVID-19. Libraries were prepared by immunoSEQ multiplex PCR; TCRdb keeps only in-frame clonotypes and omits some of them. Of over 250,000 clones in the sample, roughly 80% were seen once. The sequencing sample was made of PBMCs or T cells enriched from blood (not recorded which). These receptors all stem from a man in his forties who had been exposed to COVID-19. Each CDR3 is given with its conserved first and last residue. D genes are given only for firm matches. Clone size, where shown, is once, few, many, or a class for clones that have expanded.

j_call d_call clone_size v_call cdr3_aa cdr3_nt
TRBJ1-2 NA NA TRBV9 CASSVDGSNYGYTF TGTGCCAGCAGCGTCGACGGGAGTAACTATGGCTACACCTTC
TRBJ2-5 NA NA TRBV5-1 CASSRWDNQETQYF TGCGCCAGCAGCCGGTGGGACAACCAAGAGACCCAGTACTTC
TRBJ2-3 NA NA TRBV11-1 CASSLSRADTQYF TGTGCCAGCAGTTTGAGTCGCGCAGATACGCAGTATTTT
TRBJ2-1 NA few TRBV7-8 CASSLGGGTVNYNEQFF TGTGCCAGCAGCTTAGGGGGCGGGACCGTAAACTACAATGAGCAGTTCTTC
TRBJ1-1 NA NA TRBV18 CASSPAALNTEAFF TGTGCCAGCTCACCTGCGGCGTTGAACACTGAAGCTTTCTTT
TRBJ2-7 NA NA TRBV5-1 CASRPLDRSPYEQYF TGCGCCAGCAGACCTCTAGACAGATCTCCCTACGAGCAGTACTTC
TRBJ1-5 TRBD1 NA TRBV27 CASSDRGPQPQHF TGTGCCAGCAGTGACAGGGGTCCCCAGCCCCAGCATTTT
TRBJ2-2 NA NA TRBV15 CATSRVESGELFF TGTGCCACCAGCAGAGTGGAGAGTGGGGAGCTGTTTTTT
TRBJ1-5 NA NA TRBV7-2 CASSAQGHQPQHF TGTGCCAGCAGCGCCCAGGGGCATCAGCCCCAGCATTTT
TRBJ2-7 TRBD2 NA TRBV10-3 CAISAPSGRETYEQYF TGTGCCATCAGTGCCCCTAGCGGGAGGGAAACCTACGAGCAGTACTTC
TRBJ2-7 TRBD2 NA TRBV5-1 CASSLGQAGGGEQYF TGCGCCAGCAGCTTGGGCCAAGCGGGAGGGGGTGAGCAGTACTTC
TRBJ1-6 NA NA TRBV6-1 CASSAYSSSYNSPLHF TGTGCCAGCAGTGCTTATAGCAGCTCCTATAATTCACCCCTCCACTTT
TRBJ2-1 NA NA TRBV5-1 CASKGELDPYNEQFF TGCGCCAGCAAAGGCGAACTAGATCCCTACAATGAGCAGTTCTTC
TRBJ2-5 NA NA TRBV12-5 CASGSQGPKETQYF TGTGCTAGTGGTTCACAGGGACCCAAAGAGACCCAGTACTTC
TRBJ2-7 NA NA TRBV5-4 CASSLEQGSYEQYF TGTGCCAGCAGCTTGGAACAGGGCTCCTACGAGCAGTACTTC
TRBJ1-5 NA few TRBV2 CASSESTIYSNQPQHF TGTGCCAGCAGTGAATCAACTATTTATAGCAATCAGCCCCAGCATTTT
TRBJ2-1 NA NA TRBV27 CASSFASYNEQFF TGTGCCAGCAGTTTTGCGTCCTACAATGAGCAGTTCTTC
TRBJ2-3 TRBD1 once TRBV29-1 CSVRQGKDTQYF TGCAGCGTTCGACAGGGAAAAGATACGCAGTATTTT
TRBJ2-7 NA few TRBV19 CAHRVAASYEQYF TGTGCCCACCGAGTCGCGGCCTCCTACGAGCAGTACTTC
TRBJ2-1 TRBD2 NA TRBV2 CASSEAGSGRRNEQFF TGTGCCAGCAGTGAAGCAGGTAGCGGGAGGAGGAATGAGCAGTTCTTC
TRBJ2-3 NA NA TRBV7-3 CASSKTSTDTQYF TGTGCCAGCAGCAAGACTAGCACAGATACGCAGTATTTT
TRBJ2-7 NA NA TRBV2 CASSPGVPVYEQYF TGTGCCAGCAGTCCGGGAGTCCCAGTTTACGAGCAGTACTTC
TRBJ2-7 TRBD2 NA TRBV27 CASSYTAPFGTSGYEQYF TGTGCCAGCAGTTACACGGCCCCCTTCGGGACTAGCGGCTACGAGCAGTACTTC
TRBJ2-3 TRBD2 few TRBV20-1 CSASKGAGATDTQYF TGCAGTGCTAGTAAAGGGGCGGGAGCGACAGATACGCAGTATTTT